The source of this T cell receptor (beta chain) is a study of vaccination effects on CD4 cells after COVID-19. In the study overall: Post-vaccine sampling occurred a median 72 days after the second dose.

Antigen-specific CD4+ T cells were expanded (with viral peptide pools) by the ViraFEST assay ahead of sequencing. Cultured cells yielded isolated CD4+ T cells after approximately nine days. Everyone in the study got two shots of either the BNT162b2 or mRNA-1273 vaccine. Turning to this clone: Antigen: not known.

The table came from immunoSEQ multiplex PCR; TCRdb's copy has only in-frame clones and leaves some out. There are around 30,000 clones in the sample; roughly 80% occur only once, and 5% to 6.5% lies in the top ten. The sequence came from a human donor who received a COVID-19 vaccine. Some clones in this sample may be carry-over from other donors' samples. This specimen consisted of CD4+ T cells from PBMCs cultured with SARS-CoV-2 spike peptides, obtained after COVID-19 vaccination.

The CDR3 protein is CASSSGTGGRYTEAFF. The CDR3, as DNA: TGTGCCAGTAGCTCCGGGACAGGGGGGAGATACACTGAAGCTTTCTTT. The chain carries TRBV19 and TRBJ1-1; 11 bases fit TRBD1. CDR1 is LNHDA and CDR2 is SQIVND in the germline V gene (reference sequence). V lost 6 bases to trimming and J lost 3 bases; unmatched junction nucleotides: 9. The CDR3 spans 16 residues.